The 10 T cell receptor beta chains in this list originate from one sample, sequenced in a study of spatial heterogeneity in lung cancer. Indicated time point: sample taken at primary tumor resection. TCRdb re-derived calls from the 5' RACE reads in MiXCR, one entry per CDR3 protein. The table shows some 38,000 distinct CDR3 sequences, with 7.5% occurring only once. The specimen was PBMCs, collected at surgery. These receptors all stem from a male donor with early-stage non-small cell lung cancer.

Details on this clonotype: This could be a read error, since a much larger clone is one nucleotide away. The chain links TRBV20-1 to TRBJ2-7; TRBD2 agrees at 10 bases. The junction had 10 bases not matched to a gene; V was cut back by 6 bases and J by 5 bases. Germline V gene data show CDR1 as DFQATT and CDR2 as SNEGSKA (reference sequence). This CDR3 is built from 14 residues. The CDR3 DNA reads as TGCAGTGCACCCAGCGGGGGGGCCGTCCACGAGCAGTACTTC. Translation: CSAPSGGAVHEQYF.

This clonotype occurred many times. The chain carries TRBV18 and TRBJ2-7, with D unclear. The CDR3 totals 14 residues. Germline CDR1 reads KGHSH; CDR2 reads LQKENI. Deletions cut 3 bases from V and 4 bases from J, with 13 bases between. The CDR3 region has the DNA TGTGCCAGCTCACCCGGCCCCTTGGGGTACGAGCAGTACGTC. This gives the protein CASSPGPLGYEQYV.

This clonotype was observed many times. This chain connects TRBV9 to TRBJ1-1; possible D gene TRBD1, 5 bases. From germline, CDR1 is SGDLS and CDR2 YYNGEE. The length of the CDR3 is 13 residues. V was clipped by 1 base and J by 5 bases, with 9 bases between them. Here the CDR3 reads CASSVNRRTEAFF. The CDR3 bases are TGTGCCAGCAGCGTAAACAGGAGGACTGAAGCTTTCTTT. The full variable domain, its missing parts supplied by reference TRBV9 and TRBJ1-1, is DSGVTQTPKHLITATGQRVTLRCSPRSGDLSVYWYQQSLDQGLQFLIQYYNGEERAKGNILERFSAQQFPDLHSELNLSSLELGDSALYFCASSVNRRTEAFFGQGTRLTVV.

The rearrangement links TRBV20-1 to TRBJ2-3; D unresolved. The germline gives CDR1 DFQATT, CDR2 SNEGSKA (reference sequence). V gave up 5 bases and J gave up 0 bases, with 12 bases separating them. CDR3 size: 14 residues. The CDR3 sequence: CSAQKQRSTDTQYF. In DNA, the CDR3 is TGCAGTGCTCAAAAGCAGAGAAGCACAGATACGCAGTATTTT.

The table lists this clonotype with a few counts. V and J are TRBV7-6 and TRBJ2-3; possibly TRBD1 or TRBD2 for D (5 bases each). Trimming shortened V by 5 bases and J by 2 bases, and 14 bases separated the two germline ends. Germline V gives CDR1 SGHVS, CDR2 FNYEAQ. The CDR3 loop spans 15 amino acids. CDR3 bases: TGTGCCAGCAGCGTCGGGCTGGGGGTCACAGATACGCAGTATTTT. Amino acids: CASSVGLGVTDTQYF. Combining the CDR3 with reference TRBV7-6 and TRBJ2-3 gives the whole variable domain GAGVSQSPRYKVTKRGQDVALRCDPISGHVSLYWYRQALGQGPEFLTYFNYEAQQDKSGLPNDRFSAERPEGSISTLTIQRTEQRDSAMYRCASSVGLGVTDTQYFGPGTRLTVL.

The sample holds one count of this clonotype. The V and J genes are TRBV5-4 and TRBJ2-5; D is possibly TRBD2 (5 bases). The germline V and J ends were trimmed by 4 bases and 5 bases, with 30 bases remaining between them. Germline CDR1 is SGHNT and CDR2 is YYREEE (reference sequence). The CDR3 totals 19 residues. CDR3 sequence (DNA): TGTGCCAGCAGCGCCCGAGTTAGGTCGAGCGGAGTCTACCCGGAGACCCAGTACTTC. Its translation: CASSARVRSSGVYPETQYF. The full variable domain, rest sourced from reference TRBV5-4 and TRBJ2-5, is ETGVTQSPTHLIKTRGQQVTLRCSSQSGHNTVSWYQQALGQGPQFIFQYYREEENGRGNFPPRFSGLQFPNYSSELNVNALELDDSALYLCASSARVRSSGVYPETQYFGPGTRLLVL.

The table lists this clonotype with many counts. The chain couples TRBV4-3 to TRBJ1-2; 8 nucleotides match TRBD1. Germline CDR1 LGHNA, CDR2 YSLEER. V was clipped by 4 bases and J by 2 bases; unmatched bases: 6. This CDR3 has 15 residues. CDR3 nucleotides: TGCGCCAGCAGCCCTACAGGGGGAGACAACTATGGCTACACCTTC. This encodes CASSPTGGDNYGYTF.

This clonotype was seen ten or more times. The chain uses TRBV12-3 or TRBV12-4 and TRBJ2-5; 11 nucleotides agree with TRBD2. The CDR3 contains 14 residues. V shed 5 bases and J 5 bases; nucleotides not matched to a gene: 4. Here the CDR3 DNA reads TGTGCCAGCAGTCCAATAGCGGGAGGGGAGACCCAGTACTTC. It translates to CASSPIAGGETQYF.

The rearrangement joins TRBV6-5 to TRBJ1-2; D is ambiguous. This CDR3 is built from 11 residues. Trimming took off 8 bases at V and 5 bases at J, with 9 bases between the two ends. The V gene's germline CDR1 is MNHEY and CDR2 SVGAGI. The CDR3 DNA reads TGTGCCAGCGGCCCTATGTATGGCTACACCTTC. Translation: CASGPMYGYTF.

There are a few counts of this clonotype. The genes are TRBV6-2 or TRBV6-3 and TRBJ2-3; D not certain. This CDR3 is 12 amino acids long. Germline CDR1 and CDR2: MNHEY and SVGEGT. Trimming took off 7 bases at V and 4 bases at J, with 9 bases between the two ends. For the CDR3, the DNA is TGTGCCAGCAATCGAGGAGCAGATACGCAGTATTTT. Translation gives CASNRGADTQYF.